This T cell receptor beta chain derives from a study of T cell responses to AZD1222 COVID-19 vaccine. Assay used: immunoSEQ multiplex PCR; TCRdb lists only in-frame clones, some missing. This table holds 150,000 to 200,000 clones, approximately 90% found once. This clonotype was sampled from an adult who received the AZD1222 COVID-19 vaccine. The sequencing here drew on peripheral blood, taken 28 days after the second AZD1222 dose.

The CDR3 bases are TGCAGCGCGGCACAGGGGGTAATTACTGGCTACACCTTC. Encoded protein: CSAAQGVITGYTF. This chain links TRBV29-1 with TRBJ1-2; 8 nucleotides line up with TRBD1. The CDR3 spans 13 residues. V lost 7 bases, J lost 7 bases, and 11 bases stayed unmatched. Germline CDR1 and CDR2: SQVTM and ANQGSEA.